Listed here are 11 T cell receptor beta chains from one sample, sequenced in a study of blood T cell repertoires in COVID-19. The assay was immunoSEQ multiplex PCR, and TCRdb's table has in-frame clones only and misses some. The data hold about 200,000 clones, with 70% to 90% observed a single time. Sequencing was performed on PBMCs or T cells enriched from blood (not recorded which). The receptors were sampled from a woman aged 40 to 49 with acute COVID-19.

The V gene is TRBV15, the J gene TRBJ2-3; a weak D match, TRBD2 (6 bases). CDR1 LNHNV and CDR2 YYDKDF come from the germline V gene (reference sequence). The length of the CDR3 is 15 residues. V lost 0 bases and J 8 bases, leaving 15 bases between the germline ends. The CDR3 DNA follows: TGTGCCACCAGCAGAGATGCGGGACCCGTGGTTACGCAGTATTTT. Translating gives CATSRDAGPVVTQYF.

The J gene is TRBJ2-1, the V gene TRBV3-1 (or the pseudogene TRBV3-2); D is uncertain. The germline V gene has CDR1 LGHDT and CDR2 YNNKEL (reference sequence). The CDR3 has 13 residues. The germline V and J ends were trimmed by 4 bases and 4 bases, with 8 bases remaining between them. CDR3 DNA: TGTGCCAGCAGCCGCGACAATTACAATGAGCAGTTCTTC. It yields the protein CASSRDNYNEQFF.

The chain is built from TRBV11-2 and TRBJ2-1; 7 bases are shared with TRBD2. After removal of 2 bases from V and 6 bases from J, the junction contained 16 bases not matched to a gene. Germline V gene data show CDR1 as SGHAT and CDR2 as FQNNGV. The CDR3 spans 18 residues. CDR3 in DNA: TGTGCCAGCAGCTTAATAATGACTGGCGGGAGCATCCCCAATGAGCAGTTCTTC. Protein: CASSLIMTGGSIPNEQFF.

The J gene is TRBJ1-1, the V gene TRBV27, with 7 bases aligning to TRBD1. Per germline, CDR1 MNHEY and CDR2 SMNVEV (reference sequence). The CDR3 has 14 residues. J was trimmed by 0 bases and V by 5 bases; bases with no gene match: 3. The CDR3 loop is CASSLGQMNTEAFF. The CDR3 DNA reads as TGTGCCAGCAGTCTGGGACAGATGAACACTGAAGCTTTCTTT.

J is TRBJ2-4 and V is TRBV6-2 or TRBV6-3; TRBD2 is a possible D gene (5 bases). The CDR3 extends over 15 amino acids. The germline V gene has CDR1 MNHEY and CDR2 SVGEGT. The ends were cut back, 10 bases at V and 0 bases at J, with 16 bases in the middle. This CDR3 is CAIRPSGLAKNIQYF. In nucleotides, the CDR3 is TGTGCCATCAGACCTTCGGGGTTAGCCAAAAACATTCAGTACTTC.

This clone was counted once. The chain is built from TRBV5-1 and TRBJ2-3, with TRBD2 matching over 7 bases. CDR1 is SGHRS and CDR2 is YFSETQ in the germline V gene. The CDR3 is 18 residues long. With 1 base clipped from V and 2 bases from J, the junction kept 13 bases outside the gene matches. In DNA form, the CDR3 reads TGCGCCAGCAGCTTGCGGCCAAGAGGCGGGAGTGACACAGATACGCAGTATTTT. Amino acids: CASSLRPRGGSDTDTQYF. The full variable domain, completed using reference TRBV5-1 and TRBJ2-3, is KAGVTQTPRYLIKTRGQQVTLSCSPISGHRSVSWYQQTPGQGLQFLFEYFSETQRNKGNFPGRFSGRQFSNSRSEMNVSTLELGDSALYLCASSLRPRGGSDTDTQYFGPGTRLTVL.

The rearrangement uses TRBV27 and TRBJ2-5, with a weak D call TRBD1 (6 bases). CDR3 length: 14 residues. V was clipped by 5 bases and J by 5 bases, with 15 bases between them. Germline V CDR1 and CDR2: MNHEY, SMNVEV (reference sequence). DNA of the CDR3: TGTGCCAGCAGTAGTTGGGGGCAATCGGAGACCCAGTACTTC. Its protein is CASSSWGQSETQYF.

The chain employs TRBV9 and TRBJ1-3, with D unclear. Per the germline V gene, CDR1 is SGDLS and CDR2 is YYNGEE. CDR3 length: 17 amino acids. V was pared by 0 bases and J by 0 bases, with 13 bases between. The CDR3 nucleotides read TGTGCCAGCAGCGTAGAACAGTTCCTCAGCTCTGGAAACACCATATATTTT. Protein product: CASSVEQFLSSGNTIYF. Variable domain in full (rest from reference TRBV9 and TRBJ1-3): DSGVTQTPKHLITATGQRVTLRCSPRSGDLSVYWYQQSLDQGLQFLIQYYNGEERAKGNILERFSAQQFPDLHSELNLSSLELGDSALYFCASSVEQFLSSGNTIYFGEGSWLTVV.

The CDR3 spells CASSLAVSTSGRAPPQYF. CDR3 coding DNA: TGTGCCAGCAGCTTAGCGGTTTCGACTAGCGGGAGGGCCCCTCCGCAGTATTTT. The chain employs TRBV7-6 and TRBJ2-3, with 14 bases lining up with TRBD2. Trimming at V came to 0 bases and at J to 10 bases, leaving 12 bases not matched to a gene. The CDR3 totals 18 residues. Germline CDR1 is SGHVS and CDR2 is FNYEAQ.

V is TRBV2 and J is TRBJ1-2; 8 bases map to TRBD1. This CDR3 has 15 residues. The germline gives CDR1 SNHLY, CDR2 FYNNEI. The junction had 6 bases not matched to a gene; V was cut back by 4 bases and J by 2 bases. CDR3 loop: CASSGYRGKNYGYTF. The CDR3 DNA reads as TGTGCCAGCAGTGGTTACAGGGGGAAAAACTATGGCTACACCTTC.

The rearrangement links TRBV3-1 (or the pseudogene TRBV3-2) to TRBJ1-3; tentative D call: TRBD1 (5 bases). The CDR3 loop spans 12 amino acids. The V and J ends lost 3 bases and 11 bases respectively, with 11 bases between them. Germline V CDR1 and CDR2: LGHDT, YNNKEL (reference sequence). CDR3 DNA sequence: TGTGCCAGCAGCCACCAGGCAGGGTCCATATATTTT. Its protein product is CASSHQAGSIYF.